A selection of T cell receptor beta chains follows, all from one sample in a study of T cells in Graves' hyperthyroidism and ophthalmopathy. TCRdb recomputed calls from the multiplex PCR reads with MiXCR, one row per CDR3 protein. The data contain 300,000 to 350,000 distinct CDR3 sequences, about 20% of them seen just once; the ten biggest clones take up roughly 49%. Sequencing was done on a sample of blood. These receptors came from a woman aged 50 to 65 with Graves' hyperthyroidism. The CDR3 runs from the conserved cysteine through the conserved F or W. The D gene is left open where the match is weak. Only some rows state a clone size, as once, few, many or a class for expanded clones.

V: TRBV5-1; J: TRBJ2-2; D: .; size: .; DNA: TGCGCCAGCAGCTTGCAAATTCAAAGCACCGGGGAGCTGTTTTTT; CDR3: CASSLQIQSTGELFF
V: TRBV12-3/TRBV12-4; J: TRBJ1-4; D: TRBD1; size: many; DNA: TGTGCCAGCAGTCAACAGACAGGGGGTAGTGAAAAACTGTTTTTT; CDR3: CASSQQTGGSEKLFF
V: TRBV28; J: TRBJ2-2; D: .; size: many; DNA: TGTGCCAGCAGTCCGACAGCCACCGGGGAGCTGTTTTTT; CDR3: CASSPTATGELFF
V: TRBV18; J: TRBJ2-7; D: TRBD1; size: many; DNA: TGTGCCAGCTCGCGCAGGGGGCTGGACGAGCAGTACTTC; CDR3: CASSRRGLDEQYF
V: TRBV7-2; J: TRBJ2-2; D: .; size: few; DNA: TGTGCCAGCAGCTTAGTTGCAGGGGTGAACACCGGGGAGCTGTTTTTT; CDR3: CASSLVAGVNTGELFF
V: TRBV30; J: TRBJ1-1; D: TRBD1; size: many; DNA: TGTGCCTGGAGCCTAGGGAGGGACAGCTCCTTCAACACTGAAGCTTTCTTT; CDR3: CAWSLGRDSSFNTEAFF
V: TRBV11-2; J: TRBJ2-2; D: TRBD2; size: few; DNA: TGTGCCAGCAGCTTAGGTGGTAGCGGGAGAAAAATCGGGGAGCTGTTTTTT; CDR3: CASSLGGSGRKIGELFF
V: TRBV5-4; J: TRBJ2-3; D: TRBD2; size: .; DNA: TGTGCCAGCAGCTTGTCGACTAGCGGGACGGTGGGGTATTTT; CDR3: CASSLSTSGTVGYF
V: TRBV11-2; J: TRBJ2-3; D: TRBD2; size: many; DNA: TGTGCCAGCAGTTCCCGGGGGGGGGCCCAGACCCGAACAGATACGCAGTATTTT; CDR3: CASSSRGGAQTRTDTQYF
V: TRBV5-1; J: TRBJ2-2; D: .; size: few; DNA: TGCGCCAGCTCTGAGACTAGCACCGGGGAGCTGTTTTTT; CDR3: CASSETSTGELFF
V: TRBV5-1; J: TRBJ1-1; D: TRBD1; size: many; DNA: TGCGCCAGCAGTTGGACAGGGATGAACACTGAAGCTTTCTTT; CDR3: CASSWTGMNTEAFF
V: TRBV11-2; J: TRBJ1-1; D: .; size: .; DNA: TGTGCCAGCAGCTTAAGGGGCGTCTGGTCGAACACTGAAGCTTTCTTT; CDR3: CASSLRGVWSNTEAFF
V: TRBV20-1; J: TRBJ2-3; D: .; size: .; DNA: TGCAGTGCCCCCAAGAGCGGACGCACAGATACGCAGTATTTT; CDR3: CSAPKSGRTDTQYF
V: TRBV5-5; J: TRBJ1-4; D: TRBD1; size: .; DNA: TGTGCCAGCAGCTCGGGGCCGGGACAGGCTAATGAAAAACTGTTTTTT; CDR3: CASSSGPGQANEKLFF
V: TRBV6-1; J: TRBJ2-1; D: .; size: .; DNA: TGTGCCAGCAGTGAAGCGCCCCCGATCGACAATGAGCAGTTCTTC; CDR3: CASSEAPPIDNEQFF
V: TRBV4-2; J: TRBJ2-1; D: .; size: .; DNA: TGTGCCAGCAGCCAAGACCCGTCCAATGAGCAGTTCTTC; CDR3: CASSQDPSNEQFF
V: TRBV20-1; J: TRBJ1-1; D: .; size: many; DNA: TGCAGTGCGGCTTCTGGGCATCGAGACACTGAAGCTTTCTTT; CDR3: CSAASGHRDTEAFF
V: TRBV20-1; J: TRBJ1-3; D: TRBD1; size: many; DNA: TGCAGTGCTCTAACCGGGACAGCTGGAAACACCATATATTTT; CDR3: CSALTGTAGNTIYF
V: TRBV27; J: TRBJ1-4; D: .; size: .; DNA: TGTACCAGCCATCTTAGGGGCCAGGGGATAGAAAAACTGTTTTTT; CDR3: CTSHLRGQGIEKLFF
V: TRBV5-1; J: TRBJ2-2; D: .; size: few; DNA: TGCGCCAGCACCGGGGCCGTAGAGAACACCGGGGAGCTGTTTTTT; CDR3: CASTGAVENTGELFF
V: TRBV27; J: TRBJ2-2; D: .; size: .; DNA: TGTGCCAGCAGTCTTTCGAGAGCTGGCACCGGGGAGCTGTTTTTT; CDR3: CASSLSRAGTGELFF
V: TRBV7-8; J: TRBJ1-1; D: .; size: .; DNA: TGTGCCAGCGGCTTGATTGAGCGACGGAACACTGAAGCTTTCTTT; CDR3: CASGLIERRNTEAFF
V: TRBV5-4; J: TRBJ1-1; D: .; size: few; DNA: TGTGCCAGCAGCTTGTCCCGGGAATGGAACACTGAAGCTTTCTTT; CDR3: CASSLSREWNTEAFF